The rows below give T cell receptor beta chains drawn from one sample of a study of T cell repertoires in aging, cancer and after chemotherapy. One entry per CDR3 protein results from TCRdb running MiXCR on the multiplex PCR reads. Counted here are 20,000 or so distinct CDR3 sequences, about two fifths occurring once; the ten biggest clones make up roughly 15%. Sequenced sample: blood. These receptors were obtained from a human donor with a solid tumor. CDR3s leave out the opening cysteine and the closing phenylalanine or tryptophan. A D gene is named only where the DNA matches it firmly. Expanded clones are given a class, and other clones once, few, many or no size at all.

clone size,J gene,V gene,D gene,CDR3 protein
once,TRBJ2-2,TRBV20-1,TRBD2,SAISGGATGELF
few,TRBJ2-3,TRBV20-1,TRBD2,SARGSLAGQLTDTQY
few,TRBJ1-1,TRBV5-1,.,ASSLAPDSSEAF
.,TRBJ2-3,TRBV12-3/TRBV12-4,.,ASSGPTALDTQY
medium-sized,TRBJ2-3,TRBV6-1,TRBD2,ASSEVISGGGTDTQY
.,TRBJ2-2,TRBV10-1,.,ASTYHKNTGELF
.,TRBJ2-3,TRBV6-4,TRBD2,ASSYLAGGQDTQY
.,TRBJ1-2,TRBV7-9,TRBD1,ASSLGGGDYGYT
.,TRBJ2-1,TRBV7-2,.,ASSELGSSYNEQF
.,TRBJ2-1,TRBV6-1,TRBD1,ASSYDRGTYNEQF
.,TRBJ1-1,TRBV18,TRBD1,ASSPPSGGVNTEAF
.,TRBJ2-1,TRBV27,TRBD2,ATKAGVSYNEQF
.,TRBJ1-4,TRBV5-1,TRBD1,ASSSGTGDEKLF
.,TRBJ2-1,TRBV12-3/TRBV12-4,.,ASSLQTRGVKQF
few,TRBJ2-7,TRBV6-2/TRBV6-3,TRBD2,ASSYSTGLAGGSYEQY
.,TRBJ2-3,TRBV5-6,.,ASSPLGAGVGADTQY
.,TRBJ1-1,TRBV12-3/TRBV12-4,.,ASTLGAGTEAF
.,TRBJ1-1,TRBV5-4,.,ASRGRGNTEAF
.,TRBJ1-6,TRBV19,.,ASSIEPLGTASYISPLH
.,TRBJ1-2,TRBV7-2,TRBD1,ASSNDRGNYGYT
.,TRBJ2-1,TRBV6-1,TRBD2,ATTLAGGGNEQF
.,TRBJ2-2,TRBV27,TRBD2,ASSNSGETGELF
few,TRBJ2-7,TRBV6-2/TRBV6-3,.,ASSYFGRQTYEQY
.,TRBJ1-1,TRBV29-1,TRBD1,SVKGANLNTEAF
few,TRBJ1-1,TRBV27,TRBD1,ASSLSKGAPHTEAF
.,TRBJ2-6,TRBV19,.,ASMSRRSPGANVLT
.,TRBJ2-2,TRBV24-1,.,ATGVGLPTGELF
medium-sized,TRBJ2-5,TRBV30,.,AWSTNRKQY
few,TRBJ2-3,TRBV12-3/TRBV12-4,.,ASSYGGGSDTQY
.,TRBJ2-5,TRBV10-3,TRBD1,AIKGQGQETQY
.,TRBJ2-3,TRBV20-1,TRBD2,SAPRLAGTDTQY
.,TRBJ1-1,TRBV11-1,.,ASTPLGGWTEAF
.,TRBJ1-1,TRBV29-1,.,SVGQEPRAF
few,TRBJ1-4,TRBV27,.,ASSETLATNEKLF
.,TRBJ2-4,TRBV7-9,.,ASSATSGRENIQY
medium-sized,TRBJ2-3,TRBV11-2,TRBD2,ASKIIGLAGTDTQY
medium-sized,TRBJ2-6,TRBV5-5,.,ASSRYGGTGANVLT
.,TRBJ2-1,TRBV6-5,.,ASSASVHEQF
.,TRBJ1-5,TRBV6-2/TRBV6-3,.,ASTSGGSGNQPQH
.,TRBJ2-7,TRBV6-1,TRBD1,ASTEGAVNYEQY
medium-sized,TRBJ2-2,TRBV19,.,ASSQGNTGELF